This T cell receptor (beta chain) is drawn from a study of blood T cells in healthy people across ages. Findings of the study overall: Per million T cells, TCR beta diversity dropped roughly linearly as age increased. Investigators viewed diversity estimates from one million T cells as underestimates, the study reported.

The amount of total RNA extracted per sample was at least 5.5 micrograms. PCR was performed a second time for about 7 to 12 cycles using a sample-barcoded 5' primer and a J-beta primer mix. Each cDNA molecule received a tag from a template-switch adaptor that had 12 random nucleotides. TCRdb recomputed calls from the 5' RACE reads with MiXCR, one row per CDR3 protein. This repertoire shows more than 800,000 distinct CDR3 sequences, roughly 26% found once; its top ten account for roughly 17%. The table lists this clonotype with many counts. Its antigen is currently unknown. Trimming removed 6 bases from V and 4 bases from J; junction bases left unmatched: 7. CDR3 length equals 16 residues. Germline-derived CDR1 and CDR2 are ENHRY and SYGVKD.

The sequence derives from a woman aged 80 or over in good health. The rearrangement joins TRBV10-3 to TRBJ2-6; 9 bases are shared with TRBD1. Sample: blood. The CDR3 nucleotides are TGTGCCATCAGCCGGGACAGGGCATCCGGGGCCAACGTCCTGACTTTC. This translates into CAISRDRASGANVLTF.